These 12 T cell receptor beta chains came from one sample sequenced in a study of T cell clusters in autoimmune cytopenias. Multiplex touch-down PCR amplified TRB using TRB-A and TRB-B pools in one tube. Using the multiplex PCR reads, TCRdb records one entry per CDR3 protein without DNA. This table holds approximately 12,000 distinct CDR3 sequences. TRB amplification used approximately 0.25 ug of peripheral blood genomic DNA. These data also featured in a second study, about T cell repertoires in aging, cancer and after chemotherapy.

The sample comprised peripheral blood. The receptor set was obtained from a human donor in good health.

The rearrangement links TRBV4-1 to TRBJ2-7. Germline-derived CDR1 and CDR2 are MGHRA and YSYEKL. This CDR3 contains 16 residues. Here the CDR3 reads CASSQDITGSSYEQYF.

V usage is TRBV4-2 and J usage is TRBJ1-2; TCRdb indicates TRBD1, and absent DNA this call remains unverified. The CDR3 length is 16 residues. The germline V gene encodes CDR1 LGHNA and CDR2 YNFKEQ. Here the CDR3 reads CASSPQGGITDYGYTF.

V and J are TRBV5-1 and TRBJ1-2; TCRdb proposes TRBD1, but this gene call is untestable without DNA. The germline V gene encodes CDR1 SGHRS and CDR2 YFSETQ. The CDR3 runs to 15 residues. The CDR3 spells CASSPGPEGAYGYTF.

This sequence joins TRBV24-1 and TRBJ2-3; TCRdb picks TRBD1, but there is no DNA to check that call. CDR1 KGHDR and CDR2 SFDVKD come from the germline V gene. The CDR3 has 15 amino acids. The CDR3 loop reads CATSASGGAGDTQYF.

V is TRBV30 and J is TRBJ1-5. The germline gives CDR1 GTSNPN, CDR2 SVGIG (reference sequence). The CDR3 spans 14 residues. This chain's CDR3 is CAWSRDLSNQPQHF.

The chain links TRBV7-2 to TRBJ1-5; as DNA is missing, the TRBD1 call by TCRdb cannot be tested. CDR1 is SGHTA and CDR2 is FQGNSA in the germline V gene. The CDR3 is made up of 14 amino acids. CDR3 protein: CASSLLGQGQPQHF.

This chain links TRBV2 with TRBJ1-2; checking the TCRdb D call of TRBD1 is not possible without DNA. The CDR3 sequence is 12 residues long. CDR1 and CDR2 from the germline V gene are SNHLY and FYNNEI. CDR3: CASSGQHYGYTF.

Measured by frequency, this clonotype is medium-sized. The J gene is TRBJ2-7, the V gene TRBV20-1. Germline V gene data show CDR1 as DFQATT and CDR2 as SNEGSKA (reference sequence). This CDR3 has 12 amino acids. CDR3 in amino acids: CSARVGVYEQYF.

The gene calls are TRBV5-1 and TRBJ2-3; TCRdb proposes TRBD2, but this gene call is untestable without DNA. Per germline, CDR1 SGHRS and CDR2 YFSETQ. The CDR3 runs 15 residues. CDR3 sequence reads: CASRASGASSDTQYF.

The V gene is TRBV6-2 or TRBV6-3, the J gene TRBJ2-5; TCRdb calls TRBD2, which cannot be checked without DNA. In germline, CDR1 is MNHEY, CDR2 SVGEGT. The CDR3 sequence is 15 residues long. CDR3 protein: CASSSSAGGPWTQYF.

This clonotype is deemed medium-sized by its frequency. The chain uses TRBV20-1 and TRBJ2-5; the D gene TCRdb calls, TRBD1, cannot be checked with no DNA. Germline CDR1 DFQATT, CDR2 SNEGSKA (reference sequence). This CDR3 has 14 amino acids. The CDR3 sequence is CSARNSGGGKTQYF.

This rearrangement joins TRBV6-1 to TRBJ1-5; with no DNA, the TCRdb D assignment of TRBD1 cannot be verified. This CDR3 has 14 residues. Germline values: CDR1 MNHNS, CDR2 SASEGT. CDR3 in amino acids: CASSEVGQGQPQHF.